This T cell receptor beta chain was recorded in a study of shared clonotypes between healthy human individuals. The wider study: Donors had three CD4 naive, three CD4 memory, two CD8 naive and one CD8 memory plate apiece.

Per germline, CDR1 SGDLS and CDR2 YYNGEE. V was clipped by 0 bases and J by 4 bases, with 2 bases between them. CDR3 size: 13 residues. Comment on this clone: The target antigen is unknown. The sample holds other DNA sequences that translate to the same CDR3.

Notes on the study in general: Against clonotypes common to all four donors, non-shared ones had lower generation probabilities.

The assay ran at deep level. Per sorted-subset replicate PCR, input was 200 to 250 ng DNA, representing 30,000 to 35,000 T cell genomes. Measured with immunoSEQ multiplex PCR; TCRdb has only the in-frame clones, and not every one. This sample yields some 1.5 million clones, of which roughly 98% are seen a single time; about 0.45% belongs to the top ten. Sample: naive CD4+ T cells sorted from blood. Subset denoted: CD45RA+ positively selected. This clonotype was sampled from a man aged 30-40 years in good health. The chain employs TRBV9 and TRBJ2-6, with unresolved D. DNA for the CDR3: TGTGCCAGCAGCGTAGCCGGGGCCAACGTCCTGACTTTC. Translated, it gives CASSVAGANVLTF.